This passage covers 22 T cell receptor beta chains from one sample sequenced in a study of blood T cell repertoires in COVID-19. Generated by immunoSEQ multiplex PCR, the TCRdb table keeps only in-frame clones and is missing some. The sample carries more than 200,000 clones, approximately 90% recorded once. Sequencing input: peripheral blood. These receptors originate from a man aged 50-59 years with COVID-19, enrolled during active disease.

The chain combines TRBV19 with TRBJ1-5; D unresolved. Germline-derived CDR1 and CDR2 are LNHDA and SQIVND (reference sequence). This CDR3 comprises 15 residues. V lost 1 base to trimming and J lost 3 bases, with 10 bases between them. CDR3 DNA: TGTGCCAGTAGTATAGGATTGGGCCACAATCAGCCCCAGCATTTT. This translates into CASSIGLGHNQPQHF.

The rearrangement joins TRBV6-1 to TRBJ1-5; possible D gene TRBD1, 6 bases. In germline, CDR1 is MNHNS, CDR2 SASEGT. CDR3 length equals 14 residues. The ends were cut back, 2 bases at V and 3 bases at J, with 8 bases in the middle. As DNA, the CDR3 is TGTGCCAGCAGTGAAACAGGGATCAATCAGCCCCAGCATTTT. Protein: CASSETGINQPQHF.

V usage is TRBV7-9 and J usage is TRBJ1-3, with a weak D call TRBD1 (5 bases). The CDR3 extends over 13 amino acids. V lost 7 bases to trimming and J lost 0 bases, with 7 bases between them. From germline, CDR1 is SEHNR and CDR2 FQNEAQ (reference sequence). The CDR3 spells CASNQGSGNTIYF. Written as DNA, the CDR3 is TGTGCCAGCAATCAGGGCTCTGGAAACACCATATATTTT. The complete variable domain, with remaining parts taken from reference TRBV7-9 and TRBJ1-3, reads DTGVSQNPRHKITKRGQNVTFRCDPISEHNRLYWYRQTLGQGPEFLTYFQNEAQLEKSRLLSDRFSAERPKGSFSTLEIQRTEQGDSAMYLCASNQGSGNTIYFGEGSWLTVV.

The CDR3 nucleotides read TGTGCCAGCTCACAGGGACTAGCGGGTTCCCCAGAGACCCAGTACTTC. This codes for CASSQGLAGSPETQYF. The genes are TRBV18 and TRBJ2-5; TRBD2 matches 12 bases. Unmatched junction bases numbered 7, after V lost 4 bases and J lost 4 bases. The length of the CDR3 is 16 residues. Germline assignment: CDR1 KGHSH and CDR2 LQKENI.

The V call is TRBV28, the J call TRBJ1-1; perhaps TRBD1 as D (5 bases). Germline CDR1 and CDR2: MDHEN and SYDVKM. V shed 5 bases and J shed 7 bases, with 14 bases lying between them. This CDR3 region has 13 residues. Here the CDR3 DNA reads TGTGCCAGCAGTCCATATCCAGGGCTTGAAGCTTTCTTT. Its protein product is CASSPYPGLEAFF.

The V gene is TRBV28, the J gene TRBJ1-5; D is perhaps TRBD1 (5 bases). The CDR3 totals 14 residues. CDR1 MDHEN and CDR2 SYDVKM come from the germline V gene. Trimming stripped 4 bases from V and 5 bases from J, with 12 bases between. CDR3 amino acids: CASSSQGEDQPQHF. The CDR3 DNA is TGTGCCAGCAGTTCTCAGGGTGAGGATCAGCCCCAGCATTTT.

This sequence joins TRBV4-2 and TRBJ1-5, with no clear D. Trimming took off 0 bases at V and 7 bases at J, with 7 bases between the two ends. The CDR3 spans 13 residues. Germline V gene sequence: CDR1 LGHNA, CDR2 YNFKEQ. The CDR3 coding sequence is TGTGCCAGCAGCCAAGATCCGAGCCAGCCCCAGCATTTT. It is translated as CASSQDPSQPQHF.

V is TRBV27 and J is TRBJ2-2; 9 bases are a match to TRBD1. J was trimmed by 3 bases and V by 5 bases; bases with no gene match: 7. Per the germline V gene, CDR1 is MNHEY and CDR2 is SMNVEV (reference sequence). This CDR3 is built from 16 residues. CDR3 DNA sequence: TGTGCCAGCAGTGAGGAGGGGACAGGGCACACCGGGGAGCTGTTTTTT. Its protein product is CASSEEGTGHTGELFF.

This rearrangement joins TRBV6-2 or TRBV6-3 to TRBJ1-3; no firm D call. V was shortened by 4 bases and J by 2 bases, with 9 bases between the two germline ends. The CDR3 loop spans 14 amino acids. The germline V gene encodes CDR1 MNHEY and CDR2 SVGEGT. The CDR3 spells CASSSTGTGNTIYF. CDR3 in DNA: TGTGCCAGCAGTTCGACGGGAACTGGAAACACCATATATTTT.

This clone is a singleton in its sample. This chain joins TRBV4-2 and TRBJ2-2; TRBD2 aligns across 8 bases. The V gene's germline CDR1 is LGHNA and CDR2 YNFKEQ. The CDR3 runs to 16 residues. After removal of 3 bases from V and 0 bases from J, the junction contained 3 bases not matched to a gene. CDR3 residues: CASSHLAGSNTGELFF. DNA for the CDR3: TGTGCCAGCAGCCATTTAGCGGGGTCGAACACCGGGGAGCTGTTTTTT.

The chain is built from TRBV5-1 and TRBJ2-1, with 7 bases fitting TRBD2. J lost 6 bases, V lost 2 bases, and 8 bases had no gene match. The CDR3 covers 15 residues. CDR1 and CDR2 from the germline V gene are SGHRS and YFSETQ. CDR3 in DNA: TGCGCCAGCAGCTTTGTGGGAGGGAACTTCAATGAGCAGTTCTTC. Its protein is CASSFVGGNFNEQFF.

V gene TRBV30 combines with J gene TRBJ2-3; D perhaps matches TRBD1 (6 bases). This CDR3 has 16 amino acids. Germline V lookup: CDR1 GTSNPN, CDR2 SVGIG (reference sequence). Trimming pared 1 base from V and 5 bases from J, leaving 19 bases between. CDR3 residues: CAWSARDRSTRDTQYF. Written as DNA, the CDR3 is TGTGCCTGGAGTGCCCGAGACAGGTCGACCAGAGATACGCAGTATTTT.

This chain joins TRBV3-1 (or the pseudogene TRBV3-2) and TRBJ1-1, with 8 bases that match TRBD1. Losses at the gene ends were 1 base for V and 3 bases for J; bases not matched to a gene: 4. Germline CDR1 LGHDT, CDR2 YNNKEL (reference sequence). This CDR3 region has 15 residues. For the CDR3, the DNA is TGTGCCAGCAGCCAAGGTACAGGGGGGGACACTGAAGCTTTCTTT. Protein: CASSQGTGGDTEAFF.

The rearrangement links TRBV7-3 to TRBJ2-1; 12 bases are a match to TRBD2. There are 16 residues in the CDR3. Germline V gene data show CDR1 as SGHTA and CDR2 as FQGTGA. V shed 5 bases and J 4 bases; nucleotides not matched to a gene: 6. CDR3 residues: CASSPGGLAGYNEQFF. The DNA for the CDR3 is TGTGCCAGCAGCCCGGGCGGACTAGCGGGATACAATGAGCAGTTCTTC. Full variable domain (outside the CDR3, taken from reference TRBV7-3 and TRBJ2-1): GAGVSQTPSNKVTEKGKYVELRCDPISGHTALYWYRQSLGQGPEFLIYFQGTGAADDSGLPNDRFFAVRPEGSVSTLKIQRTERGDSAVYLCASSPGGLAGYNEQFFGPGTRLTVL.

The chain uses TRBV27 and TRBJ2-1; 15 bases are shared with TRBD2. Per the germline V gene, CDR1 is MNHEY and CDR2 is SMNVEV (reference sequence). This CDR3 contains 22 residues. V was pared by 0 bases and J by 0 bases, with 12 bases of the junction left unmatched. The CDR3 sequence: CASSLSQTAGLAGGGSYNEQFF. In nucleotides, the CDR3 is TGTGCCAGCAGTTTATCCCAAACAGCCGGACTAGCGGGGGGGGGCTCCTACAATGAGCAGTTCTTC.

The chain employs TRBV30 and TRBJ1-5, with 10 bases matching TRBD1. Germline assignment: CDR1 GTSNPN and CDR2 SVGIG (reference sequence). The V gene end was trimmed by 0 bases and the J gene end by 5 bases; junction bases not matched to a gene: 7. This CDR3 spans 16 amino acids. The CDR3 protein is CAWSVRDRGFHQPQHF. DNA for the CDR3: TGTGCCTGGAGTGTACGGGACAGGGGATTCCATCAGCCCCAGCATTTT.

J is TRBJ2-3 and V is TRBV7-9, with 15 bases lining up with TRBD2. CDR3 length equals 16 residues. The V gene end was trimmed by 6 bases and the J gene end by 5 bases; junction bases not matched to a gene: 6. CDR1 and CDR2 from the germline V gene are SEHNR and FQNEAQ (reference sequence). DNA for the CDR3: TGTGCCAGCAGGGGACTAGCGGGGGGTTTGTTAGATACGCAGTATTTT. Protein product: CASRGLAGGLLDTQYF. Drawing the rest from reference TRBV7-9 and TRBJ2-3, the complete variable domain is DTGVSQNPRHKITKRGQNVTFRCDPISEHNRLYWYRQTLGQGPEFLTYFQNEAQLEKSRLLSDRFSAERPKGSFSTLEIQRTEQGDSAMYLCASRGLAGGLLDTQYFGPGTRLTVL.

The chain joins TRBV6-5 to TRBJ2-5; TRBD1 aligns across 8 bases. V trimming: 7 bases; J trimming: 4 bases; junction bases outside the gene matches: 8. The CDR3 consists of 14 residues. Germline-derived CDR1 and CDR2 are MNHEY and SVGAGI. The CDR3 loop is CASMRNRGAETQYF. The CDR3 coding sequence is TGTGCCAGCATGAGAAACAGGGGGGCAGAGACCCAGTACTTC.

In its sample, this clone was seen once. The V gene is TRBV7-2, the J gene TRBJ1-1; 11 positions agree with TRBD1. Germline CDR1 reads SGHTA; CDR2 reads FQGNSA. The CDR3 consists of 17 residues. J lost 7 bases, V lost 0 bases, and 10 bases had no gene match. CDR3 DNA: TGTGCCAGCAGCTTAGCGGGGCTGGGACAGGGGGGAGGTGAAGCTTTCTTT. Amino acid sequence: CASSLAGLGQGGGEAFF.

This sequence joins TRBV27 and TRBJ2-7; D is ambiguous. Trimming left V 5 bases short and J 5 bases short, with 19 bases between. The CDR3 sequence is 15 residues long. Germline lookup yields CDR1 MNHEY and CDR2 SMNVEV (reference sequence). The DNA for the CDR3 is TGTGCCAGCAGTATTTTTAGTACCTTTGTCGACGAGCAGTACTTC. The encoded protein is CASSIFSTFVDEQYF.

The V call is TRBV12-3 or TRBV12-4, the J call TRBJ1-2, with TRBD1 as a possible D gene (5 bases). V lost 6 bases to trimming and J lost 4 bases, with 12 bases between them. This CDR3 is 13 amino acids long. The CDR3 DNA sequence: TGTGCCAGCAGCTTGGGACTCAGCTATGGCTACACCTTC. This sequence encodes CASSLGLSYGYTF.

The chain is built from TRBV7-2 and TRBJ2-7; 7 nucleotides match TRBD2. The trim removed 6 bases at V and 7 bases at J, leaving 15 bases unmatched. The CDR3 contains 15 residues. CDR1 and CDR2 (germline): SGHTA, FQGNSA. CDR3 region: CASSSQVGGSEEQYF. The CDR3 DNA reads TGTGCCAGCAGTTCTCAAGTCGGCGGGAGCGAAGAGCAGTACTTC. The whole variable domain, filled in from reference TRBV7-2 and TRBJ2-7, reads GAGVSQSPSNKVTEKGKDVELRCDPISGHTALYWYRQSLGQGLEFLIYFQGNSAPDKSGLPSDRFSAERTGGSVSTLTIQRTQQEDSAVYLCASSSQVGGSEEQYFGPGTRLTVT.